What follows are 25 T cell receptor beta chains derived from one specimen sequenced in a study of regulatory and conventional T cells in breast cancer. MiXCR, run by TCRdb on the PCR reads, gives a single entry per CDR3 protein. The sample holds about 16,000 distinct CDR3 sequences, approximately 35% seen once. Sequencing input: conventional T cells from blood. These TCRs come from a female donor in good health.

The chain carries TRBV5-1 and TRBJ1-2, with D possibly being TRBD1 (5 bases). This CDR3 comprises 14 residues. The V gene lost 4 bases and the J gene lost 8 bases, with 18 bases spanning the gap. Germline CDR1 and CDR2: SGHRS and YFSETQ. CDR3 in amino acids: CASSPPTGPAGYTF. The CDR3, as DNA: TGCGCCAGCAGCCCCCCTACAGGACCGGCAGGCTACACCTTC.

The J gene is TRBJ2-4, the V gene TRBV4-2; D uncertain. The germline V gene has CDR1 LGHNA and CDR2 YNFKEQ. The germline V and J ends were trimmed by 0 bases and 9 bases, with 6 bases remaining between them. The CDR3 consists of 12 residues. CDR3 DNA sequence: TGTGCCAGCAGCCAAGAGCGGAGCATTCAGTACTTC. Translating it yields CASSQERSIQYF.

By share, this clonotype ranks as medium-sized (0.01 to 0.1%). This chain joins TRBV4-2 and TRBJ1-5, with 8 bases that match TRBD1. V shed 3 bases and J 6 bases; nucleotides not matched to a gene: 7. The CDR3 is 15 residues long. The V gene's germline CDR1 is LGHNA and CDR2 YNFKEQ. CDR3 DNA: TGTGCCAGCAGCCATGGGGCAGGGGGCGGTCAGCCCCAGCATTTT. Amino acids: CASSHGAGGGQPQHF.

The chain employs TRBV7-8 and TRBJ1-1; D gene unclear. Looked up from germline, CDR1 is SGHVS and CDR2 is FQNEAQ. Trimming took off 4 bases at V and 9 bases at J, with 18 bases between the two ends. The CDR3 sequence is 14 residues long. The CDR3 sequence is CASSSPDPAIQAFF. The CDR3 bases are TGTGCCAGCAGCTCCCCGGACCCCGCGATACAAGCTTTCTTT.

For this clonotype: A much larger clone sits a single nucleotide away, making a read error possible. The V and J genes are TRBV10-1 and TRBJ1-5; weak D call: TRBD1 (5 bases). The CDR3 is 13 amino acids. The germline V gene encodes CDR1 WNHNN and CDR2 SYGVQD (reference sequence). CDR3: CASGRGGDRPQHF. The CDR3, as DNA: TGTGCCAGCGGACGGGGGGGAGATCGGCCCCAGCATTTT.

V is TRBV4-2 and J is TRBJ2-1; no clear D gene. Germline CDR1 LGHNA, CDR2 YNFKEQ. CDR3 length: 13 residues. The V end was cut by 1 base, the J end by 4 bases, with 5 bases between. The CDR3: CASSQVEYNEQFF. The CDR3 nucleotides are TGTGCCAGCAGCCAAGTGGAGTACAATGAGCAGTTCTTC.

This clonotype is medium-sized (0.01 to 0.1%) by share. The gene calls are TRBV7-2 and TRBJ1-2, with a tentative D call TRBD1 (5 bases). The germline CDR1 and CDR2 sequences are SGHTA and FQGNSA. The CDR3 is made up of 12 amino acids. V was trimmed by 1 base and J by 9 bases, leaving 9 bases between them. The CDR3 DNA follows: TGTGCCAGCAGCTTAGAGGGGCGCCGCTACACCTTC. Residues: CASSLEGRRYTF.

CDR3 bases: TGCAGTGCTAGAGGGACTAGGCCTCTCGGTGAGCAGTTCTTC. Amino acid sequence: CSARGTRPLGEQFF. This chain joins TRBV20-1 and TRBJ2-1, with 7 positions matching TRBD2. This CDR3 contains 14 residues. The junction had 9 bases not matched to a gene; V was cut back by 1 base and J by 9 bases. Germline CDR1 reads DFQATT; CDR2 reads SNEGSKA (reference sequence).

With respect to this clonotype: A clone one base away is much larger, so this may be a read error. No conserved phenylalanine or tryptophan ends this CDR3, so it is likely a read error. The chain recombines TRBV2 with TRBJ1-5, with 7 positions matching TRBD1. V was pared by 6 bases and J by 0 bases, with 2 bases of the junction left unmatched. In germline, CDR1 is SNHLY, CDR2 FYNNEI. The CDR3 has 14 residues. In nucleotides, the CDR3 is TGTGCCAGCAGGGGGACAGCTAGCAATCAGCCCCAGCATTCT. Amino acids: CASRGTASNQPQHS.

This clonotype was observed a handful of times. The V and J genes are TRBV5-1 and TRBJ2-7, with 11 bases matching TRBD2. This CDR3 region has 16 residues. Unmatched junction bases numbered 7, after V lost 4 bases and J lost 1 base. Germline V gene data show CDR1 as SGHRS and CDR2 as YFSETQ. The DNA for the CDR3 is TGCGCCAGCAGCAGAACTAGCGGGAGCCTTTCCTACGAGCAGTACTTC. Its protein product is CASSRTSGSLSYEQYF.

This sequence joins TRBV20-1 and TRBJ1-6, with 10 bases that match TRBD1. V lost 4 bases, J lost 7 bases, and 13 bases stayed unmatched. Germline assignment: CDR1 DFQATT and CDR2 SNEGSKA (reference sequence). The CDR3 consists of 17 residues. The CDR3 DNA reads as TGCAGTGCTACCAGTGGGGTAGGGACAGGGGTAAATTCACCCCTCCACTTT. Amino acids: CSATSGVGTGVNSPLHF.

The chain couples TRBV5-1 to TRBJ2-3; D possibly corresponds to TRBD1 (6 bases). The V gene's germline CDR1 is SGHRS and CDR2 YFSETQ. There are 15 residues in the CDR3. V was cut by 5 bases and J by 0 bases, with 13 bases left in between. The CDR3 spells CASSWGHTSTDTQYF. The CDR3 DNA follows: TGCGCCAGCAGTTGGGGACACACTAGCACAGATACGCAGTATTTT.

The chain carries TRBV6-1 and TRBJ1-6; TRBD1 is a possible D gene (5 bases). Germline CDR1 and CDR2: MNHNS and SASEGT. The CDR3 contains 13 residues. V lost 3 bases and J 10 bases, leaving 10 bases between the germline ends. CDR3 residues: CASSDWGTSPLHF. CDR3 in DNA: TGTGCCAGCAGTGACTGGGGGACCTCACCCCTCCACTTT.

For this clonotype: One base away lies a much larger clone, so this may be a sequencing read error. The chain employs TRBV5-8 and TRBJ2-1, with a weak D call TRBD2 (7 bases). Germline loops: CDR1 SGHTS, CDR2 YDEGEE. The length of the CDR3 is 17 residues. V dropped 7 bases and J dropped 7 bases, with 27 bases sitting between them. The CDR3 loop is CASGTFRGGSGINEQFF. The CDR3, as DNA: TGTGCCAGCGGCACATTTAGGGGGGGTTCGGGGATAAATGAGCAGTTCTTC.

Remarks on this clonotype: The junction differs from germline at one of its ends, possibly a read error. CDR3 sequence (DNA): TGTGCCAGCAGCCAGACTAGCGGGGGGCGGAGCACAGATGCGCAGTATTTT. Translation gives CASSQTSGGRSTDAQYF. V gene TRBV7-2 combines with J gene TRBJ2-3; 13 nucleotides line up with TRBD2. In germline, CDR1 is SGHTA, CDR2 FQGNSA. The CDR3 extends over 17 amino acids.

This clonotype was seen once. It may be a read error: a sequence one base away is much more abundant. V and J are TRBV7-9 and TRBJ2-3; D gene uncertain. CDR3 length: 16 residues. Germline V gives CDR1 SEHNR, CDR2 FQNEAQ (reference sequence). The CDR3 region has the DNA TGTGCCGGCAGCTTAGAGGTAAAACGGAGCACAGATACGCAGTATTTT. Translated, it gives CAGSLEVKRSTDTQYF.

The genes are TRBV21-1 and TRBJ2-3. TRBV21-1 corresponds to a pseudogene. This CDR3 has 13 amino acids. CDR3 amino acids: CARFSVGTDTQYF. CDR3 nucleotide sequence: TGTGCCAGGTTTAGTGTAGGCACAGATACGCAGTATTTT.

The chain couples TRBV7-9 to TRBJ1-2; TRBD1 matches 7 bases. Germline CDR1 reads SEHNR; CDR2 reads FQNEAQ (reference sequence). Trimming removed 2 bases from V and 6 bases from J; junction bases left unmatched: 3. The CDR3 contains 13 residues. Here the CDR3 reads CASSLTGTDGYTF. CDR3 in DNA: TGTGCCAGCAGCTTAACCGGGACAGATGGCTACACCTTC.

This clonotype has more than one count but fewer than ten. This chain links TRBV29-1 with TRBJ2-1; D might be TRBD1 (5 bases). Deletions cut 5 bases from V and 13 bases from J, with 15 bases between. The CDR3 has 11 residues. Germline values: CDR1 SQVTM, CDR2 ANQGSEA. The CDR3 region is CSVYDSWGQFF. For the CDR3, the DNA is TGCAGCGTTTACGACAGCTGGGGACAGTTCTTC.

The genes are TRBV5-1 and TRBJ2-5; TRBD1 aligns across 7 bases. Per germline, CDR1 SGHRS and CDR2 YFSETQ. This CDR3 is built from 13 residues. The V segment lost 7 bases and the J segment 1 base; nucleotides outside the gene matches: 4. For the CDR3, the DNA is TGCGCCAGCCGATGGACAGGCCAAGAGACCCAGTACTTC. Its protein is CASRWTGQETQYF. Based on the CDR3 plus reference TRBV5-1 and TRBJ2-5, the full variable domain is KAGVTQTPRYLIKTRGQQVTLSCSPISGHRSVSWYQQTPGQGLQFLFEYFSETQRNKGNFPGRFSGRQFSNSRSEMNVSTLELGDSALYLCASRWTGQETQYFGPGTRLLVL.

The CDR3 DNA reads TGTGCCAGCTGTGAGATGGGTAATTCACCCCTCCACTTT. Amino acids: CASCEMGNSPLHF. The rearrangement links TRBV6-5 to TRBJ1-6; D ambiguous. V lost 8 bases, J lost 6 bases, and 11 bases lay in between. Germline CDR1 is MNHEY and CDR2 is SVGAGI. The CDR3 sequence is 13 residues long.

In its sample, this clonotype ranks as medium-sized. The rearrangement uses TRBV18 and TRBJ1-5, with D unresolved. Germline loops: CDR1 KGHSH, CDR2 LQKENI. This CDR3 spans 13 amino acids. Trimming cost V 6 bases and J 1 base, with 7 bases left between them. The CDR3 nucleotides read TGTGCCAGCTCCCCTGACAGCAATCAGCCCCAGCATTTT. This encodes CASSPDSNQPQHF. Supplemented by reference TRBV18 and TRBJ1-5, the full variable domain reads NAGVMQNPRHLVRRRGQEARLRCSPMKGHSHVYWYRQLPEEGLKFMVYLQKENIIDESGMPKERFSAEFPKEGPSILRIQQVVRGDSAAYFCASSPDSNQPQHFGDGTRLSIL.

The J gene is TRBJ1-5, the V gene TRBV2; D remains unclear. The CDR3 extends over 13 amino acids. Per germline, CDR1 SNHLY and CDR2 FYNNEI. V lost 5 bases to trimming and J lost 6 bases, with 11 bases between them. In DNA, the CDR3 is TGTGCCAGCAGTCCTCAACAGCGTCAGCCCCAGCATTTT. It translates to CASSPQQRQPQHF.

J is TRBJ1-3 and V is TRBV21-1; the D call TRBD1 from the table was never checked on the DNA. TRBV21-1 is a pseudogene segment. The CDR3 is 14 residues long. This CDR3 is CARWTGPSGNTIYF. The DNA for the CDR3 is TGTGCCAGGTGGACAGGGCCAAGCGGAAACACCATATATTTT.

This chain joins TRBV5-1 and TRBJ2-1, with a tentative D call TRBD2 (6 bases). Germline V CDR1 and CDR2: SGHRS, YFSETQ. V dropped 4 bases and J dropped 2 bases, with 19 bases sitting between them. This CDR3 has 17 residues. CDR3 region: CASSPRGRGLTYNEQFF. CDR3 DNA: TGCGCCAGCAGCCCGCGAGGGCGGGGCCTGACCTACAATGAGCAGTTCTTC.